Listed below are T cell receptor beta chains from one sample, sequenced in a study of cytomegalovirus exposure and HLA in healthy donors. Sequenced by immunoSEQ multiplex PCR; TCRdb stores in-frame clones only, minus some. The data show about 79,000 clones, around 67% seen once. Sequenced: PBMCs. The receptor source for this set is a woman in her fifties or sixties in good health and CMV-seropositive. The CDR3 runs from the conserved cysteine through the conserved F or W. Fields, in order: clone size, J gene, CDR3 length, V gene, D gene, CDR3 DNA, CDR3 protein. D genes are given only for firm matches. Clone size appears in some rows only: once, few, many, or a class for an expanded clone.

size: -; J: TRBJ2-7; length: 15; V: TRBV6-1; D: TRBD2; DNA: TGTGCCAGCAGTGTCGCGGGAGTCGTTACCTACGAGCAGTACTTC; CDR3: CASSVAGVVTYEQYF
size: -; J: TRBJ1-1; length: 14; V: TRBV2; D: -; DNA: TGTGCCAGCAGTGGGCGGGGGGCGGGCACTGAAGCTTTCTTT; CDR3: CASSGRGAGTEAFF
size: -; J: TRBJ2-1; length: 15; V: TRBV7-9; D: TRBD1; DNA: TGTGCCAGCAGGCCGACAGGGAAAACTCGGAATGAGCAGTTCTTC; CDR3: CASRPTGKTRNEQFF
size: -; J: TRBJ2-5; length: 16; V: TRBV7-2; D: TRBD2; DNA: TGTGCCAGCAGCCCAGGGGTGGGCGGGGGGATGGAGACCCAGTACTTC; CDR3: CASSPGVGGGMETQYF
size: -; J: TRBJ1-6; length: 13; V: TRBV30; D: -; DNA: TGTGCCTGGAGTGTACGGGGTAATTCACCCCTCCACTTT; CDR3: CAWSVRGNSPLHF
size: few; J: TRBJ2-3; length: 13; V: TRBV23-1; D: -; DNA: TGCGCCAGCAGTCAAATATTGACAGATACGCAGTATTTT; CDR3: CASSQILTDTQYF
size: -; J: TRBJ1-5; length: 13; V: TRBV18; D: -; DNA: TGTGCCAGCTCACCAGGAGAGTTTCAGCCCCAGCATTTT; CDR3: CASSPGEFQPQHF
size: once; J: TRBJ1-2; length: 13; V: TRBV19; D: -; DNA: TGTGCCAGTAGTATGGGCAGGGTCTATGGCTACACCTTC; CDR3: CASSMGRVYGYTF
size: once; J: TRBJ2-1; length: 15; V: TRBV9; D: TRBD2; DNA: TGTGCCAGCAGCCCTTCCCTAGCGGGGGATAATGAGCAGTTCTTC; CDR3: CASSPSLAGDNEQFF
size: -; J: TRBJ1-2; length: 13; V: TRBV7-9; D: -; DNA: TGTGCCAGCAGCTTAGCGGGTAGTCAGGAGGGTTCCTTC; CDR3: CASSLAGSQEGSF
size: -; J: TRBJ1-4; length: 14; V: TRBV9; D: -; DNA: TGTGCCAGCAGCGTCGATTCGGTTAATGAAAAACTGTTTTTT; CDR3: CASSVDSVNEKLFF
size: -; J: TRBJ1-2; length: 11; V: TRBV10-3; D: TRBD1; DNA: TGTGCCATCAGTCAACAGGGGCCTTACACCTTC; CDR3: CAISQQGPYTF
size: -; J: TRBJ2-7; length: 13; V: TRBV2; D: -; DNA: TGTGCCACTAGGTGGCAGGGCCCTAACGAGCAGTACTTC; CDR3: CATRWQGPNEQYF
size: -; J: TRBJ2-5; length: 15; V: TRBV28; D: TRBD2; DNA: TGTGCCAGCAATTACCGGGGGGAGCAGGAGGAGACCCAGTACTTC; CDR3: CASNYRGEQEETQYF
size: -; J: TRBJ1-3; length: 20; V: TRBV7-6; D: TRBD1; DNA: TGTGCCAGCAGCTTACGGGCCCTCAACAGGGGTTTAGATAATGGAAACACCATATATTTT; CDR3: CASSLRALNRGLDNGNTIYF
size: -; J: TRBJ2-7; length: 11; V: TRBV29-1; D: TRBD1; DNA: TGCAGCGGACAGGGGGCGGGGGAGCAGTACTTC; CDR3: CSGQGAGEQYF
size: -; J: TRBJ1-1; length: 16; V: TRBV7-6; D: TRBD1; DNA: TGTGCCAGCAGCTCTAAGTACAGGGGGGTGAACACTGAAGCTTTCTTT; CDR3: CASSSKYRGVNTEAFF
size: -; J: TRBJ1-3; length: 15; V: TRBV7-2; D: -; DNA: TGTGCCAGCAGGAACAGGGACCACTCTGGAAACACCATATATTTT; CDR3: CASRNRDHSGNTIYF
size: -; J: TRBJ2-7; length: 13; V: TRBV6-1; D: -; DNA: TGTGCCAGCGTCGAGTTCTTAGAGGGCGAGCAGTACTTC; CDR3: CASVEFLEGEQYF
size: -; J: TRBJ2-2; length: 17; V: TRBV13; D: TRBD1; DNA: TGTGCCAGCAGAACTGTTACAGGGGCCTCGAACACCGGGGAGCTGTTTTTT; CDR3: CASRTVTGASNTGELFF
size: few; J: TRBJ2-2; length: 18; V: TRBV11-1; D: TRBD1; DNA: TGTGCCAGCAGCTTAGAGTCTCCGGGACAGGGATTGTTCGGGGAGCTGTTTTTT; CDR3: CASSLESPGQGLFGELFF
size: -; J: TRBJ1-5; length: 14; V: TRBV6-6; D: -; DNA: TGTGCCAGCAGCCCGTTCTATAGCAATCAGCCCCAGCATTTT; CDR3: CASSPFYSNQPQHF
size: few; J: TRBJ2-7; length: 13; V: TRBV11-3; D: -; DNA: TGTGCCAGCAGCTTAGCTGGGGCGCGCGAGCAGTACTTC; CDR3: CASSLAGAREQYF
size: once; J: TRBJ2-3; length: 14; V: TRBV5-1; D: -; DNA: TGCGCCAGCAGCTTGACACGCTCCACAGATACGCAGTATTTT; CDR3: CASSLTRSTDTQYF
size: -; J: TRBJ2-1; length: 15; V: TRBV9; D: -; DNA: TGTGCCAGCAGCGTTTTAGACTCCCACTACAATGAGCAGTTCTTC; CDR3: CASSVLDSHYNEQFF